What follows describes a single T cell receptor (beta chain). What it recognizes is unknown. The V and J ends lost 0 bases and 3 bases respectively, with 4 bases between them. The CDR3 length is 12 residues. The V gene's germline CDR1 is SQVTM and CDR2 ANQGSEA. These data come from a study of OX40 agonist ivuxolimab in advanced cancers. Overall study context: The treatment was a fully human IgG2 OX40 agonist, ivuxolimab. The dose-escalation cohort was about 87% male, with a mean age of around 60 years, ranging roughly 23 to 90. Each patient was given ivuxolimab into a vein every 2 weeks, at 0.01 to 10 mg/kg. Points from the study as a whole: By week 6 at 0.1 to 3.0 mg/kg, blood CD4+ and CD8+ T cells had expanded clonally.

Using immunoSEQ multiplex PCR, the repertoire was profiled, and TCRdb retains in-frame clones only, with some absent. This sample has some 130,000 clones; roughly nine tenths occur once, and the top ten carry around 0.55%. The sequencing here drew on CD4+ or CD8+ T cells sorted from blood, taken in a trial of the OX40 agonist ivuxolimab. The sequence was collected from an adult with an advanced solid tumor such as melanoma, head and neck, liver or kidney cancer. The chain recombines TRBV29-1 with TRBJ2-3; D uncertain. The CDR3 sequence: CSVEDGTDTQYF. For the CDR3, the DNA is TGCAGCGTTGAAGATGGGACAGATACGCAGTATTTT.